The source of this T cell receptor (beta chain) is a study of T cell responses to AZD1222 COVID-19 vaccine. Findings and caveats of the study: Close to half of all spike-specific TCRs reportedly target regions of the variants that are unmutated. Recipients of two AZD1222 doses showed rising Spike-specific TCR breadth and depth.

Produced via immunoSEQ multiplex PCR; TCRdb's table is partial and in-frame only. The sample includes about 180,000 clones, almost 90% of them seen just once. The length of the CDR3 is 14 residues. The V and J ends lost 0 bases and 3 bases respectively, with 8 bases between them. Germline values: CDR1 LNHNV, CDR2 YYDKDF (reference sequence). In the case of this clone: What it binds is unknown.

The source was peripheral blood, collected on day 0 of AZD1222 vaccination. The receptor's source is an adult in good health. The V gene is TRBV15, the J gene TRBJ1-2; no firm D call. CDR3 protein: CATSRDRQDYGYTF. Here the CDR3 DNA reads TGTGCCACCAGCAGAGATCGTCAGGACTATGGCTACACCTTC.